Each of the 7 T cell receptor beta chains below was sequenced from the same sample in a study of shared clonotypes between healthy human individuals. Sequenced by immunoSEQ multiplex PCR; TCRdb stores in-frame clones only, minus some. Of 2 million to 2.5 million clones in the sample, about 92% are singletons; the top ten hold under 2%. It was CD45RO-negative cells, positively selected for CCR7, that made up naive CD8 cells, with terminally differentiated effector memory CD45RA+ cells excluded. The sequenced material came from naive CD8+ T cells from PBMCs. These receptors all stem from a young man in good health. Some clones in this sample may be carry-over from other donors' samples.

This chain uses TRBV14 with TRBJ2-7; TRBD2 might be the D (6 bases). Trimming removed 4 bases at V and 2 bases at J, with 12 bases between. Germline CDR1 reads SGHDN; CDR2 reads FVKESK. The CDR3 runs to 14 residues. This CDR3 is CASSLGTPAYEQYF. CDR3 DNA: TGTGCCAGCAGCCTCGGGACTCCTGCCTACGAGCAGTACTTC.

The chain links TRBV27 to TRBJ1-1; D remains unclear. Germline V lookup: CDR1 MNHEY, CDR2 SMNVEV (reference sequence). CDR3 length equals 14 residues. V dropped 7 bases and J dropped 4 bases, with 16 bases sitting between them. This CDR3 reads CASNTRGFSTEAFF. CDR3 nucleotide sequence: TGTGCCAGCAACACTCGAGGCTTTTCCACTGAAGCTTTCTTT.

This chain connects TRBV13 to TRBJ2-7, with TRBD1 matching 8 bases. Per the germline V gene, CDR1 is PRHDT and CDR2 is FYEKMQ (reference sequence). The junction had 8 bases not matched to a gene; V was cut back by 5 bases and J by 5 bases. The CDR3 contains 14 residues. DNA for the CDR3: TGTGCCAGCAGCGAGGGGACAGGTCCCCACGAGCAGTACTTC. Encoded protein: CASSEGTGPHEQYF. Supplemented by reference TRBV13 and TRBJ2-7, the full variable domain reads AAGVIQSPRHLIKEKRETATLKCYPIPRHDTVYWYQQGPGQDPQFLISFYEKMQSDKGSIPDRFSAQQFSDYHSELNMSSLELGDSALYFCASSEGTGPHEQYFGPGTRLTVT.

The chain carries TRBV5-1 and TRBJ2-7; 11 bases agree with TRBD2. The CDR3 is 15 residues long. J lost 6 bases, V lost 2 bases, and 7 bases had no gene match. Germline loops: CDR1 SGHRS, CDR2 YFSETQ. Here the CDR3 DNA reads TGCGCCAGCAGCTTAGGACTAGCGGGCCTTACCGAGCAGTACTTC. Translating it yields CASSLGLAGLTEQYF. The full variable domain, its missing parts supplied by reference TRBV5-1 and TRBJ2-7, is KAGVTQTPRYLIKTRGQQVTLSCSPISGHRSVSWYQQTPGQGLQFLFEYFSETQRNKGNFPGRFSGRQFSNSRSEMNVSTLELGDSALYLCASSLGLAGLTEQYFGPGTRLTVT.

The V and J genes are TRBV28 and TRBJ1-1, with 7 bases identical to TRBD1. V gave up 5 bases and J gave up 1 base; unmatched junction bases: 7. The V gene's germline CDR1 is MDHEN and CDR2 SYDVKM. The CDR3 has 15 amino acids. The CDR3 nucleotides read TGTGCCAGCAGTCCCTACAGGGGATCGAACACTGAAGCTTTCTTT. This sequence encodes CASSPYRGSNTEAFF.

This chain links TRBV27 with TRBJ2-5; unclear D gene. Germline CDR1 MNHEY, CDR2 SMNVEV (reference sequence). The length of the CDR3 is 13 residues. The V gene lost 1 base and the J gene lost 5 bases, with 8 bases spanning the gap. The CDR3 reads CASSLFSSETQYF. The CDR3 DNA follows: TGTGCCAGCAGTTTATTCTCTTCGGAGACCCAGTACTTC.

The chain has TRBV4-3 and TRBJ2-1, with TRBD1 matching over 9 bases. The CDR3 loop spans 15 amino acids. The trim removed 5 bases at V and 5 bases at J, leaving 7 bases unmatched. In germline, CDR1 is LGHNA, CDR2 YSLEER. CDR3 region: CASSAGTGLNNEQFF. The CDR3 DNA reads TGCGCCAGCAGCGCCGGGACAGGGCTCAACAATGAGCAGTTCTTC.